The T cell receptor (beta chain) under discussion was sequenced for a study of blood T cell repertoires in COVID-19. Study-wide background: Italy, Spain and the United States were the sources of the convalescent and acute COVID-19 samples.

This clone is a singleton in its sample. V was pared by 4 bases and J by 9 bases, with 16 bases between. CDR1 is MNHEY and CDR2 is SVGAGI in the germline V gene. CDR3 length: 15 amino acids. Per the study methods: Reference gene primer amplification gave nucleated cell count estimates. Only in-frame clones appear in the TCRdb table, and some are missing; sequencing was by immunoSEQ multiplex PCR. V, J and clone size are those of that table, while D and trimming were read from the DNA. The sample carries some 240,000 clones, approximately 91% recorded once. This TCR was sampled from a man aged 55 to 70 who had recovered from COVID-19. The chain couples TRBV6-5 to TRBJ1-6, with a possible D match to TRBD1 (6 bases). Sequencing was performed on peripheral blood. As DNA, the CDR3 is TGTGCCAGCAGTTCCTCTCAGGGGCGAAGTTCACCCCTCCACTTT. It yields the protein CASSSSQGRSSPLHF.